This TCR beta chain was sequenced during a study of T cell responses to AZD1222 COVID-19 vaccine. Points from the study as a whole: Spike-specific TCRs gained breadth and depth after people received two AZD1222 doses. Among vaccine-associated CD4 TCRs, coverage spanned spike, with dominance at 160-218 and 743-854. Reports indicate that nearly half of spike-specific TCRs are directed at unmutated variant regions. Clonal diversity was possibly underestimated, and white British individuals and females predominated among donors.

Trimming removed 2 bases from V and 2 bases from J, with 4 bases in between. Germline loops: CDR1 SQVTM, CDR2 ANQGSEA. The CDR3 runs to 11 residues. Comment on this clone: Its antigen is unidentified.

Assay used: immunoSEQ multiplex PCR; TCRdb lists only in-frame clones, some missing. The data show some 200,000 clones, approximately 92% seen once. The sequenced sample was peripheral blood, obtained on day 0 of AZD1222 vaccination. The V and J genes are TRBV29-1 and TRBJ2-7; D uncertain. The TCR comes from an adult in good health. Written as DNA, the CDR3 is TGCAGCGTTGAAACAACCTACGAGCAGTACTTC. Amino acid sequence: CSVETTYEQYF.